This TCR beta chain was found in a study of T-cell reconstitution after alpha-beta-depleted transplantation in children. Findings and limits, study-wide: Roughly two months post-transplant, alpha-beta T cells reportedly originated from several hundred graft clones that had expanded. Hyperexpanded clones declined; after one year, newly produced T cells mostly supplied diversity. The origin of high day-60 TCRbeta diversity in some patients lay in surviving recipient T cells and thymic progenitors.

CDR1 is SQVTM, CDR2 ANQGSEA, per germline. The CDR3 runs to 13 residues. With regard to this clonotype: Antigen: not known.

Preparation of the TCRbeta library involved a method that used unique molecular identifiers. MiXCR, run by TCRdb on the PCR reads, gives a single entry per CDR3 protein. Of fewer than 700,000 distinct CDR3 sequences in the sample, 10% to 15% were seen once. This TCR came from a male patient between 5 and 17 years old who had a stem cell transplant for acute myeloid leukemia, so the T cells may come from the graft donor. Sequencing was performed on PBMCs, mostly from graft donor cells, taken 360 days after TCRalphabeta/CD19-depleted stem cell transplant. The rearrangement uses TRBV29-1 and TRBJ2-5; 13 bases fit TRBD2. This CDR3 reads CSGGLAGRETQYF. The CDR3 DNA reads as TGCAGTGGGGGACTAGCGGGAAGAGAGACCCAGTACTTC.